This TCR beta chain came from a study of blood T cell repertoires in COVID-19. Study background: Collection of acute and convalescent COVID-19 samples took place in the United States, Italy and Spain.

Measured with immunoSEQ multiplex PCR; TCRdb has only the in-frame clones, and not every one. The sample records about 190,000 clones, 60% to 80% being singletons. Germline V CDR1 and CDR2: SGHNT, YYREEE (reference sequence). V was clipped by 2 bases and J by 1 base; unmatched bases: 3. The CDR3 spans 15 residues. Sequencing was done on a sample of PBMCs or T cells enriched from blood (not recorded which). This chain connects TRBV5-4 to TRBJ2-5, with TRBD2 matching 9 bases. The sequence was obtained from a woman between 45 and 65 years old who had recovered from COVID-19. CDR3 DNA: TGTGCCAGCAGCTTTAGCGGGAGTCCCCAAGAGACCCAGTACTTC. This codes for CASSFSGSPQETQYF.